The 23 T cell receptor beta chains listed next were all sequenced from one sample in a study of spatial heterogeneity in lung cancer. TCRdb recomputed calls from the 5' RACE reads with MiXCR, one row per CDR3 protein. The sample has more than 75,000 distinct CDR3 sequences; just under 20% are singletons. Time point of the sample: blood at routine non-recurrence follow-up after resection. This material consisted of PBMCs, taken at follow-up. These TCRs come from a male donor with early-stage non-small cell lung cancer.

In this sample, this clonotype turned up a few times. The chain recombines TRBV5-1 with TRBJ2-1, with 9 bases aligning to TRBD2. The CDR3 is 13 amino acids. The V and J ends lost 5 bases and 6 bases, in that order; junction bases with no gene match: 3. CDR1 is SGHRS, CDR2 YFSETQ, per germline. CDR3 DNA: TGCGCCAGCAGGAGCGGGAGGTTCAATGAGCAGTTCTTC. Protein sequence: CASRSGRFNEQFF. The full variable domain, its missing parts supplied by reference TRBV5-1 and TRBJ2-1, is KAGVTQTPRYLIKTRGQQVTLSCSPISGHRSVSWYQQTPGQGLQFLFEYFSETQRNKGNFPGRFSGRQFSNSRSEMNVSTLELGDSALYLCASRSGRFNEQFFGPGTRLTVL.

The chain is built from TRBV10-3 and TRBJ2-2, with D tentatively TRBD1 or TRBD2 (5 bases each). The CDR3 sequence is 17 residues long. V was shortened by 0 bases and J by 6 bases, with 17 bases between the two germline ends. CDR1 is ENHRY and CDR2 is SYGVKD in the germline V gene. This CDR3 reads CAISESGTQLLSGELFF. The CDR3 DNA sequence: TGTGCCATCAGTGAGTCTGGGACGCAATTGTTATCCGGGGAGCTGTTTTTT.

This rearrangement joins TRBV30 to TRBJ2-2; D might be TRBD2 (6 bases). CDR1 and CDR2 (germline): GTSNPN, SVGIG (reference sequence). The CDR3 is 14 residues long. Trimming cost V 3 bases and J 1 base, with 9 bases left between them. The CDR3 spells CAWRREVNTGELFF. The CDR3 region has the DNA TGTGCCTGGAGGAGGGAGGTGAACACCGGGGAGCTGTTTTTT. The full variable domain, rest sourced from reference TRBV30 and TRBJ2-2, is SQTIHQWPATLVQPVGSPLSLECTVEGTSNPNLYWYRQAAGRGLQLLFYSVGIGQISSEVPQNLSASRPQDRQFILSSKKLLLSDSGFYLCAWRREVNTGELFFGEGSRLTVL.

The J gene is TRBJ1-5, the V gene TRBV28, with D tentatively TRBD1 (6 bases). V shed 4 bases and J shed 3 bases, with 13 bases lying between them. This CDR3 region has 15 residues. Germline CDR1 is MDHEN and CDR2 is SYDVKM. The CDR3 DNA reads TGTGCCAGCAGTTCCCTCGACAGGAACAATCAGCCCCAGCATTTT. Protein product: CASSSLDRNNQPQHF.

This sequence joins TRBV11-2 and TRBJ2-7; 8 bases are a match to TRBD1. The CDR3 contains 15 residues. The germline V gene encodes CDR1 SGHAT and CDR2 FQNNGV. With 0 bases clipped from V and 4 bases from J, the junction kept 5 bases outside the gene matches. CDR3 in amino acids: CASSLDLTGVYEQYF. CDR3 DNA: TGTGCCAGCAGCTTAGATTTGACAGGGGTTTACGAGCAGTACTTC.

The CDR3 DNA sequence: TGTGCCAGCAGTCGAAATAGCAATCAGCCCCAGCATTTT. This gives the protein CASSRNSNQPQHF. The gene calls are TRBV2 and TRBJ1-5; D is undetermined. From germline, CDR1 is SNHLY and CDR2 FYNNEI. The CDR3 sequence is 13 residues long. V was pared by 5 bases and J by 0 bases, with 5 bases between.

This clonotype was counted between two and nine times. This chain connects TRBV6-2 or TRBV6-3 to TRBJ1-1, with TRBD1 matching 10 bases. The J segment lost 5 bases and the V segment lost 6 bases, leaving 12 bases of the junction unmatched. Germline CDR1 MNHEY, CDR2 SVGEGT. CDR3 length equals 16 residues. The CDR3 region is CASSSGTGAGGTEAFF. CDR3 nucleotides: TGTGCCAGCAGCTCCGGGACAGGGGCCGGGGGGACTGAAGCTTTCTTT.

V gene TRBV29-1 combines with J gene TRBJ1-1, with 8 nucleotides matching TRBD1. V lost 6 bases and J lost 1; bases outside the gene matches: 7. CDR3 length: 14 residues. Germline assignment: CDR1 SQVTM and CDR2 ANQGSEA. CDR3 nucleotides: TGCAGCGTCCGGGACAGGATTAGGAACACTGAAGCTTTCTTT. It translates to CSVRDRIRNTEAFF. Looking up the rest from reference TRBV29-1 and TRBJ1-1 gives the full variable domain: SAVISQKPSRDICQRGTSLTIQCQVDSQVTMMFWYRQQPGQSLTLIATANQGSEATYESGFVIDKFPISRPNLTFSTLTVSNMSPEDSSIYLCSVRDRIRNTEAFFGQGTRLTVV.

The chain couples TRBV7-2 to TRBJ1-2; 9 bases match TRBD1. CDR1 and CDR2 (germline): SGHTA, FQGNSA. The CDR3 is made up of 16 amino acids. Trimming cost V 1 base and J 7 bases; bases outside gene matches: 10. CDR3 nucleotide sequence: TGTGCCAGCAGCTTAGGGGACAGGGCCCGCCCGAGTGGCTACACCTTC. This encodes CASSLGDRARPSGYTF. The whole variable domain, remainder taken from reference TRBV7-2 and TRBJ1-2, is GAGVSQSPSNKVTEKGKDVELRCDPISGHTALYWYRQSLGQGLEFLIYFQGNSAPDKSGLPSDRFSAERTGGSVSTLTIQRTQQEDSAVYLCASSLGDRARPSGYTFGSGTRLTVV.

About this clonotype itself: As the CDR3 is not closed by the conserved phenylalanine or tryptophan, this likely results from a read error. The CDR3 DNA follows: TGTGCCAGTAGTCCCCGGACTAGCGGGAGGAGGGAAGAGCAGTACTCC. This encodes CASSPRTSGRREEQYS. This sequence joins TRBV19 and TRBJ2-7; 14 nucleotides agree with TRBD2. Germline V gene sequence: CDR1 LNHDA, CDR2 SQIVND (reference sequence). There are 16 residues in the CDR3. Losses at the gene ends were 5 bases for V and 7 bases for J; bases not matched to a gene: 10.

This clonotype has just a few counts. CDR3 DNA sequence: TGCAGCGTTGAAGAACAGAACCGGAACCTATTTAGTGGCTACACCTTC. Its translation: CSVEEQNRNLFSGYTF. The chain carries TRBV29-1 and TRBJ1-2; D uncertain. CDR3 length: 16 amino acids. Germline values: CDR1 SQVTM, CDR2 ANQGSEA. Trimming removed 0 bases from V and 7 bases from J, with 21 bases in between.

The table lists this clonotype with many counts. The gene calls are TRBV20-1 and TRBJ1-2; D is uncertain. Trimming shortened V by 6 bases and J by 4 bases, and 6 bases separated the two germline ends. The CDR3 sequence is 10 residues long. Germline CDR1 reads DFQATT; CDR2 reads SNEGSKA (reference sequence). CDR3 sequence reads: CSAISYGYTF. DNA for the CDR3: TGCAGTGCGATATCCTATGGCTACACCTTC.

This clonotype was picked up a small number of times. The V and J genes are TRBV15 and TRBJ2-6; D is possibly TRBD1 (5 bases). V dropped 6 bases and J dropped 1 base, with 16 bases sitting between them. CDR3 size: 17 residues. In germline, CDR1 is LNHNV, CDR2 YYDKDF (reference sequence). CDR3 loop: CATSMRQLKSGANVLTF. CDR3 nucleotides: TGTGCCACCAGTATGAGACAGTTAAAATCTGGGGCCAACGTCCTGACTTTC.

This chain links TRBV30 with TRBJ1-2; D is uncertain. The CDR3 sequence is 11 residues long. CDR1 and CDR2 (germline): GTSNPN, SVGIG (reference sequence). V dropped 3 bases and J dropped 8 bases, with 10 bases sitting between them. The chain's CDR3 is CAWSAQYGYTF. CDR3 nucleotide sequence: TGTGCCTGGAGCGCCCAGTACGGCTACACCTTC.

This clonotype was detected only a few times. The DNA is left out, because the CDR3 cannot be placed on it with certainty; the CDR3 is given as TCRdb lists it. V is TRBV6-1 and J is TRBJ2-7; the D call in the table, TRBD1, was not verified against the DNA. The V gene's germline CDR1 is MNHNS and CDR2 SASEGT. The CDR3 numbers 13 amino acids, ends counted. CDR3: CASILDRAGEQYV.

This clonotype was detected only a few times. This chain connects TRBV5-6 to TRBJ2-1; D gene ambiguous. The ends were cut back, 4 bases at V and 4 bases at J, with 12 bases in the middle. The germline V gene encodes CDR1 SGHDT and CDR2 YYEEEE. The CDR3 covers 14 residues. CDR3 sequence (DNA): TGTGCCAGCAGCCCCCGGATGATTTACAATGAGCAGTTCTTC. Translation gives CASSPRMIYNEQFF.

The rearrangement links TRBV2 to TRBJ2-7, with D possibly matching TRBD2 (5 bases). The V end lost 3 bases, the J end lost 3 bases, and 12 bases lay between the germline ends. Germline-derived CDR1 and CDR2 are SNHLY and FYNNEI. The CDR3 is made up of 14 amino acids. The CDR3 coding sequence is TGTGCCAGCAGTGATGAGGGAATCCACTACGAGCAGTACTTC. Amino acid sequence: CASSDEGIHYEQYF.

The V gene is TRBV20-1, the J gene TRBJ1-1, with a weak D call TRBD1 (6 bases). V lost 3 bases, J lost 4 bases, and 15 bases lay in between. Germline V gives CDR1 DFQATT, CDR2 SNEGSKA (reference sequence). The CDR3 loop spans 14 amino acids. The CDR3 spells CSASPRGLLTEAFF. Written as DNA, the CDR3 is TGCAGTGCTAGCCCCAGGGGTCTGCTCACTGAAGCTTTCTTT.

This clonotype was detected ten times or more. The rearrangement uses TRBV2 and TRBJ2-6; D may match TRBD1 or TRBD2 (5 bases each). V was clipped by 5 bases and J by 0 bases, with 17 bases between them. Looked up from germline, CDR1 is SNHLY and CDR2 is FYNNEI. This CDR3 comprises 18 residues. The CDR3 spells CASSPLGDFYSGANVLTF. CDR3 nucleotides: TGTGCCAGCAGTCCCCTGGGGGATTTTTACTCTGGGGCCAACGTCCTGACTTTC.

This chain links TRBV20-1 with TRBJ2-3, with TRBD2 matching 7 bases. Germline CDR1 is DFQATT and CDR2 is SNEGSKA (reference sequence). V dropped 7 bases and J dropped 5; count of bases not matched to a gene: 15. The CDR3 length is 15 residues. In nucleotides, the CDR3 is TGCAGTGTTGAGCCCCGCGGGGGACCCGGAGATACGCAGTATTTT. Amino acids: CSVEPRGGPGDTQYF.

The DNA for the CDR3 is TGTGCCAGCAGTTTCACCTTGGGGAGCGGTAACTATGGCTACACCTTC. This gives the protein CASSFTLGSGNYGYTF. This chain connects TRBV6-5 to TRBJ1-2; D remains ambiguous. The CDR3 has 16 amino acids. V was pared by 4 bases and J by 1 base, with 16 bases between. CDR1 is MNHEY, CDR2 SVGAGI, per germline.

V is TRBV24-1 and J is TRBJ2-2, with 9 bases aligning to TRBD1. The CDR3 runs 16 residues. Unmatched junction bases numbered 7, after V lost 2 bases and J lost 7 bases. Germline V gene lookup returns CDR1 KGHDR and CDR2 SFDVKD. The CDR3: CATSDSNRGRGGELFF. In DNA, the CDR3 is TGTGCCACCAGTGATTCCAACAGGGGGCGAGGCGGGGAGCTGTTTTTT.

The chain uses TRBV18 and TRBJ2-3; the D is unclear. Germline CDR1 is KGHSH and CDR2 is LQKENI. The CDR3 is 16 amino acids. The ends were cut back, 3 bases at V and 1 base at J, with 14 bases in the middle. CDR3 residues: CASSPGSVRGTDTQYF. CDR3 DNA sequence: TGTGCCAGCTCACCTGGTTCAGTGCGCGGCACAGATACGCAGTATTTT.